Listed below are T cell receptor beta chains from one sample, sequenced in a study of cytomegalovirus exposure and HLA in healthy donors. Method: immunoSEQ multiplex PCR; TCRdb's copy keeps in-frame clones and lacks some. The sample lists 100,000 or so clones, approximately 78% occurring once. The sequencing input was PBMCs. These receptors came from a woman in her 40s in good health and CMV-seropositive. Each CDR3 is given with its conserved first and last residue. A D gene is named only where the DNA matches it firmly. Size tells how often a clone was seen (once, few, many) or the class of an expanded clone, and some rows leave it out.

V gene: TRBV25-1
J gene: TRBJ2-7
clone size: -
D gene: -
CDR3 protein: CASSPGIAYEQCF
CDR3 DNA: TGTGCCAGCAGCCCGGGGATCGCCTACGAGCAGTGCTTC

V gene: TRBV11-3
J gene: TRBJ2-1
clone size: -
D gene: -
CDR3 protein: CASSLELASYNEQFF
CDR3 DNA: TGTGCCAGCAGCTTAGAACTTGCCTCCTACAATGAGCAGTTCTTC

V gene: TRBV2
J gene: TRBJ2-7
clone size: -
D gene: TRBD2
CDR3 protein: CASSQAGGVYEQYF
CDR3 DNA: TGTGCCAGCAGCCAGGCGGGGGGAGTCTACGAGCAGTACTTC

V gene: TRBV5-6
J gene: TRBJ2-1
clone size: -
D gene: -
CDR3 protein: CASSLADKEQFF
CDR3 DNA: TGTGCCAGCAGCTTGGCGGACAAAGAGCAGTTCTTC

V gene: TRBV4-3
J gene: TRBJ2-3
clone size: -
D gene: TRBD2
CDR3 protein: CASSQGWSSGRVGNDTQYF
CDR3 DNA: TGCGCCAGCAGCCAAGGGTGGTCTAGCGGGAGGGTTGGGAATGATACGCAGTATTTT

V gene: TRBV10-2
J gene: TRBJ2-1
clone size: few
D gene: -
CDR3 protein: CASTDADYNEQFF
CDR3 DNA: TGCGCCAGCACCGATGCAGATTACAATGAGCAGTTCTTC

V gene: TRBV28
J gene: TRBJ1-1
clone size: -
D gene: TRBD1
CDR3 protein: CASSLYGTGVGNTEAFF
CDR3 DNA: TGTGCCAGCAGTTTATACGGGACAGGGGTGGGGAACACTGAAGCTTTCTTT

V gene: TRBV19
J gene: TRBJ2-7
clone size: -
D gene: TRBD1
CDR3 protein: CASSGWTGESDEQYF
CDR3 DNA: TGTGCCAGTAGTGGATGGACAGGGGAATCTGACGAGCAGTACTTC

V gene: TRBV7-6
J gene: TRBJ2-1
clone size: -
D gene: TRBD1
CDR3 protein: CASSLESGTGRGEQFF
CDR3 DNA: TGTGCCAGCAGCCTGGAATCCGGGACAGGGAGGGGTGAGCAGTTCTTC

V gene: TRBV5-1
J gene: TRBJ2-5
clone size: -
D gene: TRBD2
CDR3 protein: CASRGGGETQYF
CDR3 DNA: TGCGCCAGCCGCGGGGGTGGTGAGACCCAGTACTTC

V gene: TRBV6-5
J gene: TRBJ2-7
clone size: -
D gene: TRBD1
CDR3 protein: CASSYGGTGLEQYF
CDR3 DNA: TGTGCCAGCAGTTACGGGGGGACAGGGCTGGAGCAGTACTTC

V gene: TRBV13
J gene: TRBJ2-7
clone size: -
D gene: -
CDR3 protein: CASSEVGLNRYEQYF
CDR3 DNA: TGTGCCAGCAGCGAAGTGGGACTTAATAGATACGAGCAGTACTTC

V gene: TRBV2
J gene: TRBJ2-3
clone size: few
D gene: -
CDR3 protein: CASSAGGEDTQYF
CDR3 DNA: TGTGCCAGCAGCGCCGGGGGAGAGGATACGCAGTATTTT

V gene: TRBV19
J gene: TRBJ1-2
clone size: once
D gene: TRBD1
CDR3 protein: CAIRTGEYGYTF
CDR3 DNA: TGTGCCATTCGGACAGGAGAGTATGGCTACACCTTC

V gene: TRBV2
J gene: TRBJ2-6
clone size: -
D gene: TRBD2
CDR3 protein: CASSEGTSSSGANVLTF
CDR3 DNA: TGTGCCAGCAGTGAAGGGACTAGCAGCTCTGGGGCCAACGTCCTGACTTTC

V gene: TRBV9
J gene: TRBJ2-5
clone size: -
D gene: TRBD2
CDR3 protein: CASTREAGGQETQYF
CDR3 DNA: TGTGCCAGCACCCGTGAGGCGGGAGGCCAAGAGACCCAGTACTTC

V gene: TRBV5-1
J gene: TRBJ2-3
clone size: -
D gene: -
CDR3 protein: CASSTDSSTDTQYF
CDR3 DNA: TGCGCCAGCAGCACTGATTCTAGCACAGATACGCAGTATTTT

V gene: TRBV9
J gene: TRBJ2-1
clone size: -
D gene: TRBD2
CDR3 protein: CASSVEGGSSAYNEQFF
CDR3 DNA: TGTGCCAGCAGCGTAGAAGGCGGGAGTTCCGCCTACAATGAGCAGTTCTTC

V gene: TRBV6-5
J gene: TRBJ1-5
clone size: few
D gene: TRBD1
CDR3 protein: CASSTGQNNQPQHF
CDR3 DNA: TGTGCCAGCAGTACGGGACAGAATAATCAGCCCCAGCATTTT

V gene: TRBV5-1
J gene: TRBJ2-7
clone size: -
D gene: TRBD1
CDR3 protein: CASREGQELDEQYF
CDR3 DNA: TGCGCCAGCAGGGAGGGACAGGAGCTGGACGAGCAGTACTTC

V gene: TRBV9
J gene: TRBJ2-3
clone size: -
D gene: -
CDR3 protein: CASSGGFNGAGRTDTQYF
CDR3 DNA: TGTGCCAGCAGCGGGGGCTTTAATGGAGCGGGCCGCACAGATACGCAGTATTTT

V gene: TRBV6-6
J gene: TRBJ1-5
clone size: -
D gene: TRBD1
CDR3 protein: CASRSPTGANQPQHF
CDR3 DNA: TGTGCCAGCAGGAGCCCAACAGGGGCCAATCAGCCCCAGCATTTT

V gene: TRBV11-2
J gene: TRBJ1-2
clone size: -
D gene: TRBD1
CDR3 protein: CASSLDPMQGAGYTF
CDR3 DNA: TGTGCCAGCAGCTTAGACCCAATGCAGGGGGCTGGCTACACCTTC

V gene: TRBV27
J gene: TRBJ1-1
clone size: few
D gene: -
CDR3 protein: CASSFQVNTEAFF
CDR3 DNA: TGTGCCAGCAGTTTCCAGGTTAACACTGAAGCTTTCTTT

V gene: TRBV23-1
J gene: TRBJ1-2
clone size: -
D gene: -
CDR3 protein: CASSQSTLTVAPSGYTF
CDR3 DNA: TGCGCCAGCAGTCAATCGACCCTCACAGTAGCGCCATCCGGCTACACCTTC

V gene: TRBV6-4
J gene: TRBJ1-1
clone size: few
D gene: -
CDR3 protein: CASSRRAGTANTEAFF
CDR3 DNA: TGTGCCAGCAGTAGGAGAGCGGGGACGGCGAACACTGAAGCTTTCTTT

V gene: TRBV11-3
J gene: TRBJ2-7
clone size: -
D gene: TRBD2
CDR3 protein: CASSPPGLAGPEQYF
CDR3 DNA: TGTGCCAGCAGCCCCCCGGGACTAGCGGGACCCGAGCAGTACTTC